Listed here are 17 T cell receptor beta chains from one sample, sequenced in a study of cytomegalovirus exposure and HLA in healthy donors. PCR used 60 Vbeta primers and 13 Jbeta primers. TCRdb's table, derived via immunoSEQ multiplex PCR, lists solely in-frame clones and lacks some. The sample shows roughly 200,000 clones, around four fifths of them seen only once. Sequencing was done on a sample of PBMCs. Source of these receptors: a boy aged 2-15 years in good health and CMV-seronegative.

J is TRBJ1-5 and V is TRBV5-1; tentatively, D is TRBD1 (6 bases). Germline CDR1 and CDR2: SGHRS and YFSETQ. V gave up 4 bases and J gave up 2 bases, with 13 bases separating them. The CDR3 spans 15 residues. The CDR3 coding sequence is TGCGCCAGCAGCCAAAGTCCAGGGGGCAATCAGCCCCAGCATTTT. This codes for CASSQSPGGNQPQHF.

The chain joins TRBV28 to TRBJ1-2; D may be TRBD1 (6 bases). Looked up from germline, CDR1 is MDHEN and CDR2 is SYDVKM. V shed 5 bases and J shed 2 bases, with 12 bases lying between them. The CDR3 length is 14 residues. In DNA, the CDR3 is TGTGCCAGCAGTCAGACAGGAACCAACTATGGCTACACCTTC. This translates into CASSQTGTNYGYTF.

The chain has TRBV27 and TRBJ2-7; D unclear. Germline V gene data show CDR1 as MNHEY and CDR2 as SMNVEV (reference sequence). The CDR3 is 12 amino acids. V dropped 5 bases and J dropped 3 bases, with 8 bases sitting between them. CDR3 amino acids: CASSPGGYEQYF. In DNA form, the CDR3 reads TGTGCCAGCAGTCCTGGCGGCTACGAGCAGTACTTC.

This clone was recorded only once. J is TRBJ2-5 and V is TRBV5-1; 7 bases are a match to TRBD2. The CDR3 runs to 13 residues. J was trimmed by 7 bases and V by 4 bases; bases with no gene match: 7. From germline, CDR1 is SGHRS and CDR2 YFSETQ. This CDR3 is CASSRTGEGTQYF. In DNA form, the CDR3 reads TGCGCCAGCAGCCGGACGGGGGAGGGGACCCAGTACTTC.

This clone was counted only a few times. Compared with germline, one end of the junction differs, possibly owing to a read error. This rearrangement joins TRBV4-1 to TRBJ2-7; D perhaps matches TRBD2 (6 bases). CDR3 length: 15 amino acids. CDR1 is MGHRA and CDR2 is YSYEKL in the germline V gene. Here the CDR3 reads CASSQEDRDFGQKNF. CDR3 bases: TGCGCCAGCAGCCAAGAGGACCGGGACTTTGGTCAAAAAAACTTC.

This chain's CDR3 is CASSMVRQKTEAFF. The CDR3 nucleotides read TGTGCCAGTAGTATGGTCAGACAAAAAACTGAAGCTTTCTTT. This chain connects TRBV19 to TRBJ1-1, with D unresolved. V lost 3 bases, J lost 5 bases, and 13 bases lay in between. The CDR3 contains 14 residues. Germline V gene data show CDR1 as LNHDA and CDR2 as SQIVND (reference sequence). Full variable domain (rest looked up from reference TRBV19 and TRBJ1-1): DGGITQSPKYLFRKEGQNVTLSCEQNLNHDAMYWYRQDPGQGLRLIYYSQIVNDFQKGDIAEGYSVSREKKESFPLTVTSAQKNPTAFYLCASSMVRQKTEAFFGQGTRLTVV.

This clone was observed a handful of times. The genes are TRBV5-6 and TRBJ1-1, with TRBD1 as a possible D gene (5 bases). Trimming pared 0 bases from V and 1 base from J, leaving 10 bases between. Germline V gives CDR1 SGHDT, CDR2 YYEEEE. The CDR3 has 15 residues. The CDR3 protein is CASSLAYTGNTEAFF. CDR3 bases: TGTGCCAGCAGCTTGGCCTACACAGGGAACACTGAAGCTTTCTTT.

This clone showed up just a few times. The junction departs from the called germline gene at one end, perhaps through a read error. V and J are TRBV7-9 and TRBJ2-3; 8 nucleotides match TRBD1. Germline V gene data show CDR1 as SEHNR and CDR2 as FQNEAQ (reference sequence). The CDR3 runs to 16 residues. The CDR3 here is CSSSLLTGDQGDTQYF. The CDR3, as DNA: TGTTCCAGCAGCTTATTGACAGGGGACCAGGGTGATACGCAGTATTTT.

V gene TRBV7-2 combines with J gene TRBJ2-3; TRBD2 matches 9 bases. CDR3 size: 15 residues. Germline V gene sequence: CDR1 SGHTA, CDR2 FQGNSA. J was trimmed by 0 bases and V by 5 bases; bases with no gene match: 3. The CDR3: CASSVGLASTDTQYF. Written as DNA, the CDR3 is TGTGCCAGCAGCGTTGGACTAGCGAGCACAGATACGCAGTATTTT.

The chain has TRBV4-1 and TRBJ1-1, with TRBD1 matching over 7 bases. CDR3 length equals 18 residues. J lost 0 bases, V lost 4 bases, and 14 bases had no gene match. Per germline, CDR1 MGHRA and CDR2 YSYEKL. The CDR3 region is CASSRQGLPVTLNTEAFF. CDR3 in DNA: TGCGCCAGCAGCCGACAGGGCCTACCCGTAACTTTGAACACTGAAGCTTTCTTT.

CDR3 nucleotides: TGTGCCAGCTCCTCCTCGGAGCGGCGGGGCTACACCTTC. Protein product: CASSSSERRGYTF. The chain combines TRBV18 with TRBJ1-2; D uncertain. This CDR3 is 13 amino acids long. Germline V gives CDR1 KGHSH, CDR2 LQKENI. Trimming pared 6 bases from V and 8 bases from J, leaving 16 bases between.

The chain joins TRBV9 to TRBJ2-5; the match to TRBD1 covers 11 bases. Germline trimming cut 0 bases from V and 9 bases from J; bases unmatched to any gene: 7. This CDR3 comprises 15 residues. Germline V CDR1 and CDR2: SGDLS, YYNGEE. Here the CDR3 DNA reads TGTGCCAGCAGCGTAGGAGGACAGGGGGCGAGTTCCCAGTACTTC. Translation gives CASSVGGQGASSQYF.

The J gene is TRBJ1-4, the V gene TRBV6-5, with no clear D. V gave up 6 bases and J gave up 4 bases, with 6 bases separating them. Germline-derived CDR1 and CDR2 are MNHEY and SVGAGI. The CDR3 contains 12 residues. The CDR3 spells CASRVSNEKLFF. The CDR3 coding sequence is TGTGCCAGCAGGGTCAGTAATGAAAAACTGTTTTTT.

This sequence joins TRBV6-5 and TRBJ2-5; 8 nucleotides match TRBD1. The DNA end is a closer match to TRBJ2-7, so the J assignment may be wrong. CDR1 and CDR2 from the germline V gene are MNHEY and SVGAGI. The CDR3 sequence is 15 residues long. The DNA of the CDR3 is TGTGCCAGCAGTTACCGGACAGGGAGCTCCTACGAGCAGTACTTC. Its protein is CASSYRTGSSYEQYF.

The rearrangement joins TRBV29-1 to TRBJ2-7; maybe TRBD1 (6 bases). V shed 4 bases and J shed 3 bases, with 13 bases lying between them. CDR3 length: 13 amino acids. Germline CDR1 is SQVTM and CDR2 is ANQGSEA. The CDR3 region is CSVVFLGGYEQYF. The CDR3 DNA reads TGCAGCGTTGTATTTTTAGGGGGCTACGAGCAGTACTTC.

CDR3 DNA sequence: TGTGCCAGCAGCTGGGACAGAGAGGGTGGCTACACCTTC. This sequence encodes CASSWDREGGYTF. The chain has TRBV7-9 and TRBJ1-2, with 7 bases that match TRBD1. J was trimmed by 7 bases and V by 4 bases; bases with no gene match: 6. Per germline, CDR1 SEHNR and CDR2 FQNEAQ (reference sequence). The CDR3 consists of 13 residues.

The chain uses TRBV19 and TRBJ2-2; D perhaps matches TRBD2 (6 bases). This CDR3 has 14 amino acids. CDR1 is LNHDA and CDR2 is SQIVND in the germline V gene (reference sequence). Trimming removed 3 bases from V and 1 base from J, with 6 bases in between. The CDR3 is CASSMGGNTGELFF. For the CDR3, the DNA is TGTGCCAGTAGTATGGGAGGGAACACCGGGGAGCTGTTTTTT.